The clone carrying this TCR beta chain was seen many times. The antigen remains unidentified. RNA transcripts provided the source from which TCR beta CDR3 regions were amplified. TCR CDR3 regions were first amplified by RT-PCR with HTBI primers. TCRdb analysed the multiplex PCR reads with MiXCR anew, one entry per CDR3 protein. The sample contains about 100,000 distinct CDR3 sequences, about 15% of which appear only once. The data derive from a study of T cells in Graves' hyperthyroidism and ophthalmopathy. Study outcomes and limitations: Blood also showed most of the thyroid clonotypes that were expanded above 0.001.

V lost 6 bases to trimming and J lost 1 base, with 8 bases between them. Germline values: CDR1 MGHDK, CDR2 SYGVNS. The CDR3 is made up of 13 amino acids. The receptor was derived from a woman aged 45-65 years with Graves' hyperthyroidism. V is TRBV25-1 and J is TRBJ2-3; D is perhaps TRBD2 (6 bases). Sequenced material: blood. The CDR3 sequence: CASRASGTDTQYF. The CDR3, as DNA: TGTGCCAGCAGGGCTAGCGGCACAGATACGCAGTATTTT. Looking up the rest from reference TRBV25-1 and TRBJ2-3 gives the full variable domain: EADIYQTPRYLVIGTGKKITLECSQTMGHDKMYWYQQDPGMELHLIHYSYGVNSTEKGDLSSESTVSRIRTEHFPLTLESARPSHTSQYLCASRASGTDTQYFGPGTRLTVL.